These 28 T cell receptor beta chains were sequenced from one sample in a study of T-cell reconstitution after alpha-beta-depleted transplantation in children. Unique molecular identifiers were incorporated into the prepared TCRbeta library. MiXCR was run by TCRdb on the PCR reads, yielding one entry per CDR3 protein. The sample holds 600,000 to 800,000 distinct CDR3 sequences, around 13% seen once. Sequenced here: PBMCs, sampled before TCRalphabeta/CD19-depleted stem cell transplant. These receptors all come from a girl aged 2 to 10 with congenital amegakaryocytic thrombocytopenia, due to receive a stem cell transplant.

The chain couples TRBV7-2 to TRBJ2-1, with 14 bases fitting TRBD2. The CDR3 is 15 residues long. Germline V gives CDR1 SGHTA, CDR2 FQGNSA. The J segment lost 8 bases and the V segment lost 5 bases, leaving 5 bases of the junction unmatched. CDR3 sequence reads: CASSRRLAGGDEQFF. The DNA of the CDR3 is TGTGCCAGCAGCCGTAGACTAGCGGGAGGGGATGAGCAGTTCTTC.

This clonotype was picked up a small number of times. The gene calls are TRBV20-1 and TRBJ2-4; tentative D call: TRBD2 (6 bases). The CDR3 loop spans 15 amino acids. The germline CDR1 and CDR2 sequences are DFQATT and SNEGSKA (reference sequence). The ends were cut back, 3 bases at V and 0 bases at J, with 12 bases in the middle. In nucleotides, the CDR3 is TGCAGTGCTAGCGCCGGGACTGTAGCCAAAAACATTCAGTACTTC. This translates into CSASAGTVAKNIQYF.

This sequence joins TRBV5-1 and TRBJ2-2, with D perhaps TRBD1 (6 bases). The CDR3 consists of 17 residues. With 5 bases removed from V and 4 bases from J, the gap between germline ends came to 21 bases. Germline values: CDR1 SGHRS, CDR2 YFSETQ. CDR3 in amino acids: CASRPDRLRGGTGELFF. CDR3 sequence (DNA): TGCGCCAGCAGGCCTGACAGGTTACGTGGTGGCACCGGGGAGCTGTTTTTT.

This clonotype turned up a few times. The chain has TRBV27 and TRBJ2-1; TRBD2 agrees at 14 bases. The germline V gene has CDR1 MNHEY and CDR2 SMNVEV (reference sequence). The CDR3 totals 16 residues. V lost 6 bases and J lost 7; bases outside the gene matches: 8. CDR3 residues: CASSFLGTSGSNEQFF. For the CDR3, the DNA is TGTGCCAGCAGCTTTCTGGGGACTAGCGGGAGTAATGAGCAGTTCTTC.

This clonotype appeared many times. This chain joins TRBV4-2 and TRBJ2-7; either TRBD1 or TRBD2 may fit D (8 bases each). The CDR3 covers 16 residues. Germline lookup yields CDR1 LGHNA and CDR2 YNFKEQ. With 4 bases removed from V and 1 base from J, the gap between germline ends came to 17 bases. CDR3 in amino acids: CASSPGGTGKSYEQYF. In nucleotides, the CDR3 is TGTGCCAGCAGCCCGGGGGGGACAGGTAAATCCTACGAGCAGTACTTC.

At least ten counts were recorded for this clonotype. CDR3 in DNA: TGTGCCAGCAGCCAGGACAGGGGACAGCCCCAGCATTTT. Residues: CASSQDRGQPQHF. The chain recombines TRBV7-9 with TRBJ1-5; 9 nucleotides match TRBD1. Germline CDR1 and CDR2: SEHNR and FQNEAQ (reference sequence). The J segment lost 7 bases and the V segment lost 5 bases, leaving 3 bases of the junction unmatched. The CDR3 extends over 13 amino acids.

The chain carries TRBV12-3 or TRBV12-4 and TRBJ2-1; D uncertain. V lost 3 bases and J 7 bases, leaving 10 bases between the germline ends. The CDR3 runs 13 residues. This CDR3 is CASSLLARNEQFF. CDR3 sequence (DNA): TGTGCCAGCAGTTTGCTTGCGAGGAATGAGCAGTTCTTC.

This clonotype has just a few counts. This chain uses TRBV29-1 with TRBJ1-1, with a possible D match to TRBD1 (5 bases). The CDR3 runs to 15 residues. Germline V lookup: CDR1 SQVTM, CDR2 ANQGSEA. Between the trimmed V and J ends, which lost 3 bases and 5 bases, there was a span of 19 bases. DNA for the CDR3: TGCAGCGTTGACCACTCAGGGTTTGCACGGACTGAAGCTTTCTTT. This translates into CSVDHSGFARTEAFF.

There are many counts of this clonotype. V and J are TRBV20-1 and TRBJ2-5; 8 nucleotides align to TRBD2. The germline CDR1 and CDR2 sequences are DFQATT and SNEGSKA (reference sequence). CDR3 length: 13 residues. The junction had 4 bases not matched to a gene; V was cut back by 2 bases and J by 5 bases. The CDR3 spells CSARSGTRETQYF. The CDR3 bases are TGCAGTGCTAGATCCGGGACTAGGGAGACCCAGTACTTC.

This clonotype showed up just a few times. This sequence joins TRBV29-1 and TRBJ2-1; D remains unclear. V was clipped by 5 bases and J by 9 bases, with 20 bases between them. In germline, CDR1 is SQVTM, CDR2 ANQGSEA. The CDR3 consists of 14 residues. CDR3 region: CSVRQTTGDGEQFF. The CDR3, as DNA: TGCAGCGTTCGTCAAACGACCGGAGACGGTGAGCAGTTCTTC.

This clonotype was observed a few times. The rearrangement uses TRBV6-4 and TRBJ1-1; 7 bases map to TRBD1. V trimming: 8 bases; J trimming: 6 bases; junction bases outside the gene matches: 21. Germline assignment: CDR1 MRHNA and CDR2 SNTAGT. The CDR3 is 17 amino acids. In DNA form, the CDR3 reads TGTGCCAGCCGCAACTTCGACACAGGGGAAAGGAGTTCTGAAGCTTTCTTT. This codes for CASRNFDTGERSSEAFF.

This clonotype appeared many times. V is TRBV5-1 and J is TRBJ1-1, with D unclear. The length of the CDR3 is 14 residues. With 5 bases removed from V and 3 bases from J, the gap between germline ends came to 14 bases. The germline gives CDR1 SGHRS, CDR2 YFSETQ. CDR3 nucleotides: TGCGCCAGCAGTATCGAAAGGGCGGACACTGAAGCTTTCTTT. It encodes CASSIERADTEAFF.

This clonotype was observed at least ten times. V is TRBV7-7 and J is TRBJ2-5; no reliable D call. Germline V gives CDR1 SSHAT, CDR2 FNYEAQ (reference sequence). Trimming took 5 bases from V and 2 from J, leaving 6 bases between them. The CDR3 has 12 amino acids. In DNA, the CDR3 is TGTGCCAGCAGCAACGGACAAGAGACCCAGTACTTC. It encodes CASSNGQETQYF. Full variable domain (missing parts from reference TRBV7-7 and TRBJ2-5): GAGVSQSPRYKVTKRGQDVTLRCDPISSHATLYWYQQALGQGPEFLTYFNYEAQPDKSGLPSDRFSAERPEGSISTLTIQRTEQRDSAMYRCASSNGQETQYFGPGTRLLVL.

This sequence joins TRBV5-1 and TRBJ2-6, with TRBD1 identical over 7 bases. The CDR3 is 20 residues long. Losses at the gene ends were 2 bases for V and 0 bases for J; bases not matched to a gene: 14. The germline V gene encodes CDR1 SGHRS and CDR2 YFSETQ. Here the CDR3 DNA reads TGCGCCAGCAGCTTTCCACCCGGGACAGCATTTAACTCTGGGGCCAACGTCCTGACTTTC. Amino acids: CASSFPPGTAFNSGANVLTF.

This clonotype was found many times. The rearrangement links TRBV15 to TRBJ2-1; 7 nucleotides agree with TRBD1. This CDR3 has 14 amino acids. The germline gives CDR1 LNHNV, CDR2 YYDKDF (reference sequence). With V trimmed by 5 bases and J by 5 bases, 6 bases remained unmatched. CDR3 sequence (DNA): TGTGCCACCAGCTTTGACAGGGTACACAATGAGCAGTTCTTC. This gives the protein CATSFDRVHNEQFF.

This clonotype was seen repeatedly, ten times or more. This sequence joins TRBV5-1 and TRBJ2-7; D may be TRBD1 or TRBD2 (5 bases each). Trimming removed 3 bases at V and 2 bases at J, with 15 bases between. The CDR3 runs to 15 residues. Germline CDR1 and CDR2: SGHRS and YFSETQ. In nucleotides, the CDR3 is TGCGCCAGCAGCTATACCCGGGACGCAACCTACGAGCAGTACTTC. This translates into CASSYTRDATYEQYF.

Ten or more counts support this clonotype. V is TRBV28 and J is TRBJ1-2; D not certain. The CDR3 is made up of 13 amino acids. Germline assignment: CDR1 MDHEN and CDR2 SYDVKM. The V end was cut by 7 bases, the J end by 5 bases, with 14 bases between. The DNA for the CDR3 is TGTGCCAGCATGTACTACGATCGATATGGCTACACCTTC. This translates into CASMYYDRYGYTF.

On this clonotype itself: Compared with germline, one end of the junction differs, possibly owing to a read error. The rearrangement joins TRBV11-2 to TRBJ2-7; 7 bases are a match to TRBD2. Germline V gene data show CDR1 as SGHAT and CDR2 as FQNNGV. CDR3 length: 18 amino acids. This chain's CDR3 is CASRRTGTTYSYYYEQCF. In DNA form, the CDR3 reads TGTGCCAGCAGAAGGACCGGGACTACCTATTCCTATTACTACGAGCAGTGCTTC.

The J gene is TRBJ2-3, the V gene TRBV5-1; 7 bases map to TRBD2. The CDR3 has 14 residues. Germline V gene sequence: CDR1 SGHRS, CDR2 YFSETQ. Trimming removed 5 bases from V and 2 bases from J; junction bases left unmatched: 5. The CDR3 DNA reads TGCGCCAGCAGACCGGGACTAAACACAGATACGCAGTATTTT. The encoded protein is CASRPGLNTDTQYF.

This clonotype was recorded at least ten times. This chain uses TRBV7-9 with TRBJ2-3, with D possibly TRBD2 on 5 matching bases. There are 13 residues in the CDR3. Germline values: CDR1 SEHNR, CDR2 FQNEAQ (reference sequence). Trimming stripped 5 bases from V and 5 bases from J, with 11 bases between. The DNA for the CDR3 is TGTGCCAGCAGCGGGGAGATCGGAGATACGCAGTATTTT. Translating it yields CASSGEIGDTQYF.

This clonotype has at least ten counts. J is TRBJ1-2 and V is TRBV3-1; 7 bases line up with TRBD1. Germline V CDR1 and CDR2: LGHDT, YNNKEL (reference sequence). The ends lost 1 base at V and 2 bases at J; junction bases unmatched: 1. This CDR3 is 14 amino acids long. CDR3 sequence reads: CASSQGGQNYGYTF. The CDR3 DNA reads TGTGCCAGCAGCCAAGGGGGACAGAACTATGGCTACACCTTC.

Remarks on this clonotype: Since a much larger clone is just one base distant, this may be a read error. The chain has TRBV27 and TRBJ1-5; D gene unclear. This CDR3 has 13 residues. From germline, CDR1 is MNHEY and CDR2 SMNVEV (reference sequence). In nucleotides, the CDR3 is TGTGACAGCAGTTTTTCAGATTTTGGGCCCCAGCATTTT. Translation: CDSSFSDFGPQHF.

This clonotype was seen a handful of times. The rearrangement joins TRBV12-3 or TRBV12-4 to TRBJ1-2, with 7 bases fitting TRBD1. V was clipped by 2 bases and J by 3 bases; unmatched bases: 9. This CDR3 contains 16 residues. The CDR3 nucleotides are TGTGCCAGCAGTTTAATATTTGGCAGGGGGGACTATGGCTACACCTTC. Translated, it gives CASSLIFGRGDYGYTF.

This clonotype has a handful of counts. CDR3 nucleotides: TGTGCCAGCAGACGCCCGGGACAGGGGGCTGGGGAGCTGTTTTTT. Its translation is CASRRPGQGAGELFF. This chain links TRBV28 with TRBJ2-2; 12 bases map to TRBD1. J was trimmed by 8 bases and V by 6 bases; bases with no gene match: 7. The V gene's germline CDR1 is MDHEN and CDR2 SYDVKM. The CDR3 runs to 15 residues.

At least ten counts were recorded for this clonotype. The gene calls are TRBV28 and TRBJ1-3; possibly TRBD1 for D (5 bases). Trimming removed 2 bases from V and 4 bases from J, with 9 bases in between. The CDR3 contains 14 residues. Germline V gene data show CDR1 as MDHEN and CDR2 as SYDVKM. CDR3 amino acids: CASSLDRFGNTIYF. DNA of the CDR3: TGTGCCAGCAGTTTAGACAGATTCGGAAACACCATATATTTT.

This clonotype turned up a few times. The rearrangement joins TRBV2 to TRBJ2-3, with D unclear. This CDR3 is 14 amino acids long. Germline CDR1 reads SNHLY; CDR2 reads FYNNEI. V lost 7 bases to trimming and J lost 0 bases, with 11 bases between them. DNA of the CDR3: TGTGCCAGCACCCCGGAGCCTAGCACAGATACGCAGTATTTT. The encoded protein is CASTPEPSTDTQYF.

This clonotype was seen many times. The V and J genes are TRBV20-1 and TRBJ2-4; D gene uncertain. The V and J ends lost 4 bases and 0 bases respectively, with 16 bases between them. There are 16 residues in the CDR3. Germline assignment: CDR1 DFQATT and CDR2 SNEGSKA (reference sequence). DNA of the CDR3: TGCAGTGCTATCCCTTGGACGGTACTAGCCAAAAACATTCAGTACTTC. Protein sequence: CSAIPWTVLAKNIQYF.

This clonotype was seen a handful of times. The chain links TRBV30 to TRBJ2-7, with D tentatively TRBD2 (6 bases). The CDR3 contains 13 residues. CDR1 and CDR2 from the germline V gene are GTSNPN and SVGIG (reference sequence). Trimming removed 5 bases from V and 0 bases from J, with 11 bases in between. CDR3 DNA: TGTGCCTGGCGCGGGGATAGCTCCTACGAGCAGTACTTC. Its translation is CAWRGDSSYEQYF.